Included here is one T cell receptor (beta chain) sequence, with context. As yet, its antigen is unknown. TCRdb re-called the 5' RACE reads with MiXCR, one entry per CDR3 protein. The profile shows roughly 380,000 distinct CDR3 sequences, under 30% of them singletons. Three pairs of healthy female monozygous twins were the donors. The data are from a study of identical twins' blood T cells. Germline values: CDR1 LNHDA, CDR2 SQIVND (reference sequence). This CDR3 contains 16 residues. V trimming: 6 bases; J trimming: 8 bases; junction bases outside the gene matches: 16. Study-wide results and caveats: V gene usage reportedly matched far better within twin pairs than unrelated donors. Twins shared about as many clonotypes as their cloneset sizes predicted. Each donor's most abundant TCRbeta clonotypes shared more CDR3 sequences with her twin than unrelated donors.

The sequencing input was PBMCs. This chain joins TRBV19 and TRBJ2-3, with 8 bases lining up with TRBD2. This TCR came from a woman aged 18 to 55 in good health. DNA for the CDR3: TGTGCCAGTAGCCAATCGACCGGGACTAGTGGAGTTACGCAGTATTTT. Amino acids: CASSQSTGTSGVTQYF. Filled out from reference TRBV19 and TRBJ2-3, the complete variable domain reads DGGITQSPKYLFRKEGQNVTLSCEQNLNHDAMYWYRQDPGQGLRLIYYSQIVNDFQKGDIAEGYSVSREKKESFPLTVTSAQKNPTAFYLCASSQSTGTSGVTQYFGPGTRLTVL.